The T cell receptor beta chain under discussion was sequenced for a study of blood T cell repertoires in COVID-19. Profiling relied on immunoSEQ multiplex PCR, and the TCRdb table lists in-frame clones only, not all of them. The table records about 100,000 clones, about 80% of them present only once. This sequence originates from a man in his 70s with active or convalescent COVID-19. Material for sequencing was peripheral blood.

The CDR3 here is CASSVRGNEKLFF. The CDR3 DNA follows: TGTGCCAGCAGCGTTAGGGGGAACGAAAAACTGTTTTTT. The V call is TRBV11-2, the J call TRBJ1-4, with D maybe TRBD1 (6 bases). Trimming left V 5 bases short and J 8 bases short, with 12 bases between. The CDR3 extends over 13 amino acids. Per the germline V gene, CDR1 is SGHAT and CDR2 is FQNNGV.